What follows describes a single TCR beta chain. The sample belongs to a study of cytomegalovirus exposure and HLA in healthy donors. Data came from immunoSEQ multiplex PCR; TCRdb stores just in-frame clones and leaves some out. The data contain about 130,000 clones, 75% to 90% of them singletons. Germline V lookup: CDR1 SGHTA, CDR2 FQGTGA. V shed 5 bases, J shed 8 bases, and the junction held 5 bases outside the gene matches. The CDR3 spans 14 residues. The chain has TRBV7-3 and TRBJ1-6; 8 bases match TRBD1. The source is a woman aged 18-30 years in good health and CMV-seropositive. The sequenced sample was PBMCs. CDR3 protein: CASSQTGEHSPLHF. The CDR3 DNA is TGTGCCAGCAGCCAGACAGGGGAGCATTCACCCCTCCACTTT.